This T cell receptor (beta chain) was captured in a study of CDR3 diversity in severe acne. TCRdb reprocessed the PCR reads via MiXCR and lists one record per CDR3 protein. The data contain more than 85,000 distinct CDR3 sequences, 48% of them singletons. The germline CDR1 and CDR2 sequences are DFQATT and SNEGSKA (reference sequence). The CDR3 covers 13 residues. Trimming took 3 bases from V and 5 from J, leaving 13 bases between them. Material for sequencing was blood. This sequence was found in a male donor in good health, serving as a control. The V call is TRBV20-1, the J call TRBJ2-5, with unresolved D. DNA of the CDR3: TGCAGTGCTAGTAACCCCCGGGTTGAGACCCAGTACTTC. It encodes CSASNPRVETQYF.